This entry is about one TCR beta chain. This CDR3 comprises 14 residues. Germline lookup yields CDR1 LNHDA and CDR2 SQIVND (reference sequence). Trimming removed 7 bases from V and 1 base from J, with 13 bases in between. Via MiXCR, TCRdb re-called the RT-PCR reads, giving one row per CDR3 protein. The table has about 700,000 distinct CDR3 sequences, over 12% seen once. This sequence joins TRBV19 and TRBJ1-1; tentative D call: TRBD1 (6 bases). The clonotype originates from a female donor in good health, serving as a healthy control. The specimen sequenced was memory CD4+ T cells from blood. DNA for the CDR3: TGTGCCAGTAACCACAGGGAAGGGAACACTGAAGCTTTCTTT. Translated, it gives CASNHREGNTEAFF.